The clone carrying this TCR beta chain was detected many times. The target antigen is unknown. Attachment of unique molecular identifiers to individual cDNA molecules was performed. One entry per CDR3 protein results from TCRdb running MiXCR on the 5' RACE reads. Of about 30,000 distinct CDR3 sequences in the sample, 5.5% to 6% were seen once. These data are taken from a study of early T cells in non-severe SARS-CoV-2 infection. Overall study findings and caveats: Private and CD4 specificities were missed by VDJdb matching, which favored anti-spike CD8 responses.

This receptor was obtained from an adult who was a healthcare worker with PCR-confirmed SARS-CoV-2 infection or an uninfected control (not recorded which). Sample: whole blood.

The DNA of the CDR3 is TGTGCCAGCAGAAGAGCCCCCGGCGATGAGCAGTTCTTC. The encoded protein is CASRRAPGDEQFF. The rearrangement links TRBV11-2 to TRBJ2-1; no clear D gene. This CDR3 is 13 amino acids long. V was cut by 6 bases and J by 8 bases, with 14 bases left in between. Germline loops: CDR1 SGHAT, CDR2 FQNNGV.